Listed here is a single T cell receptor beta chain. Its specificity is not known. This record belongs to a study of T cell responses to AZD1222 COVID-19 vaccine. The repertoire was sequenced with immunoSEQ multiplex PCR; TCRdb's copy has only in-frame clones and lacks some. Altogether about 120,000 clones are present, more than 85% being singletons, with the ten largest covering about 2.7%. V was clipped by 8 bases and J by 5 bases; unmatched bases: 9. Germline V gene data show CDR1 as MNHEY and CDR2 as SVGAGI. CDR3 length: 13 residues. The study, taken as a whole, reports: The donor group comprised mostly white British people and more females; the analysis possibly underestimated clonal diversity. Scientists sampled the repertoires only once the peak T cell response had passed. Two doses of AZD1222 preceded a rise in Spike-specific TCR breadth and depth. Close to half of spike-specific TCRs reportedly recognize unmutated variant regions.

The chain carries TRBV6-5 and TRBJ2-7; 7 positions match TRBD2. Material: peripheral blood, obtained on day 0 of AZD1222 vaccination. The clonotype was recovered from an adult in good health. The CDR3 protein is CASFRRESHEQYF. CDR3 nucleotides: TGTGCCAGCTTTCGGCGGGAGAGCCACGAGCAGTACTTC.